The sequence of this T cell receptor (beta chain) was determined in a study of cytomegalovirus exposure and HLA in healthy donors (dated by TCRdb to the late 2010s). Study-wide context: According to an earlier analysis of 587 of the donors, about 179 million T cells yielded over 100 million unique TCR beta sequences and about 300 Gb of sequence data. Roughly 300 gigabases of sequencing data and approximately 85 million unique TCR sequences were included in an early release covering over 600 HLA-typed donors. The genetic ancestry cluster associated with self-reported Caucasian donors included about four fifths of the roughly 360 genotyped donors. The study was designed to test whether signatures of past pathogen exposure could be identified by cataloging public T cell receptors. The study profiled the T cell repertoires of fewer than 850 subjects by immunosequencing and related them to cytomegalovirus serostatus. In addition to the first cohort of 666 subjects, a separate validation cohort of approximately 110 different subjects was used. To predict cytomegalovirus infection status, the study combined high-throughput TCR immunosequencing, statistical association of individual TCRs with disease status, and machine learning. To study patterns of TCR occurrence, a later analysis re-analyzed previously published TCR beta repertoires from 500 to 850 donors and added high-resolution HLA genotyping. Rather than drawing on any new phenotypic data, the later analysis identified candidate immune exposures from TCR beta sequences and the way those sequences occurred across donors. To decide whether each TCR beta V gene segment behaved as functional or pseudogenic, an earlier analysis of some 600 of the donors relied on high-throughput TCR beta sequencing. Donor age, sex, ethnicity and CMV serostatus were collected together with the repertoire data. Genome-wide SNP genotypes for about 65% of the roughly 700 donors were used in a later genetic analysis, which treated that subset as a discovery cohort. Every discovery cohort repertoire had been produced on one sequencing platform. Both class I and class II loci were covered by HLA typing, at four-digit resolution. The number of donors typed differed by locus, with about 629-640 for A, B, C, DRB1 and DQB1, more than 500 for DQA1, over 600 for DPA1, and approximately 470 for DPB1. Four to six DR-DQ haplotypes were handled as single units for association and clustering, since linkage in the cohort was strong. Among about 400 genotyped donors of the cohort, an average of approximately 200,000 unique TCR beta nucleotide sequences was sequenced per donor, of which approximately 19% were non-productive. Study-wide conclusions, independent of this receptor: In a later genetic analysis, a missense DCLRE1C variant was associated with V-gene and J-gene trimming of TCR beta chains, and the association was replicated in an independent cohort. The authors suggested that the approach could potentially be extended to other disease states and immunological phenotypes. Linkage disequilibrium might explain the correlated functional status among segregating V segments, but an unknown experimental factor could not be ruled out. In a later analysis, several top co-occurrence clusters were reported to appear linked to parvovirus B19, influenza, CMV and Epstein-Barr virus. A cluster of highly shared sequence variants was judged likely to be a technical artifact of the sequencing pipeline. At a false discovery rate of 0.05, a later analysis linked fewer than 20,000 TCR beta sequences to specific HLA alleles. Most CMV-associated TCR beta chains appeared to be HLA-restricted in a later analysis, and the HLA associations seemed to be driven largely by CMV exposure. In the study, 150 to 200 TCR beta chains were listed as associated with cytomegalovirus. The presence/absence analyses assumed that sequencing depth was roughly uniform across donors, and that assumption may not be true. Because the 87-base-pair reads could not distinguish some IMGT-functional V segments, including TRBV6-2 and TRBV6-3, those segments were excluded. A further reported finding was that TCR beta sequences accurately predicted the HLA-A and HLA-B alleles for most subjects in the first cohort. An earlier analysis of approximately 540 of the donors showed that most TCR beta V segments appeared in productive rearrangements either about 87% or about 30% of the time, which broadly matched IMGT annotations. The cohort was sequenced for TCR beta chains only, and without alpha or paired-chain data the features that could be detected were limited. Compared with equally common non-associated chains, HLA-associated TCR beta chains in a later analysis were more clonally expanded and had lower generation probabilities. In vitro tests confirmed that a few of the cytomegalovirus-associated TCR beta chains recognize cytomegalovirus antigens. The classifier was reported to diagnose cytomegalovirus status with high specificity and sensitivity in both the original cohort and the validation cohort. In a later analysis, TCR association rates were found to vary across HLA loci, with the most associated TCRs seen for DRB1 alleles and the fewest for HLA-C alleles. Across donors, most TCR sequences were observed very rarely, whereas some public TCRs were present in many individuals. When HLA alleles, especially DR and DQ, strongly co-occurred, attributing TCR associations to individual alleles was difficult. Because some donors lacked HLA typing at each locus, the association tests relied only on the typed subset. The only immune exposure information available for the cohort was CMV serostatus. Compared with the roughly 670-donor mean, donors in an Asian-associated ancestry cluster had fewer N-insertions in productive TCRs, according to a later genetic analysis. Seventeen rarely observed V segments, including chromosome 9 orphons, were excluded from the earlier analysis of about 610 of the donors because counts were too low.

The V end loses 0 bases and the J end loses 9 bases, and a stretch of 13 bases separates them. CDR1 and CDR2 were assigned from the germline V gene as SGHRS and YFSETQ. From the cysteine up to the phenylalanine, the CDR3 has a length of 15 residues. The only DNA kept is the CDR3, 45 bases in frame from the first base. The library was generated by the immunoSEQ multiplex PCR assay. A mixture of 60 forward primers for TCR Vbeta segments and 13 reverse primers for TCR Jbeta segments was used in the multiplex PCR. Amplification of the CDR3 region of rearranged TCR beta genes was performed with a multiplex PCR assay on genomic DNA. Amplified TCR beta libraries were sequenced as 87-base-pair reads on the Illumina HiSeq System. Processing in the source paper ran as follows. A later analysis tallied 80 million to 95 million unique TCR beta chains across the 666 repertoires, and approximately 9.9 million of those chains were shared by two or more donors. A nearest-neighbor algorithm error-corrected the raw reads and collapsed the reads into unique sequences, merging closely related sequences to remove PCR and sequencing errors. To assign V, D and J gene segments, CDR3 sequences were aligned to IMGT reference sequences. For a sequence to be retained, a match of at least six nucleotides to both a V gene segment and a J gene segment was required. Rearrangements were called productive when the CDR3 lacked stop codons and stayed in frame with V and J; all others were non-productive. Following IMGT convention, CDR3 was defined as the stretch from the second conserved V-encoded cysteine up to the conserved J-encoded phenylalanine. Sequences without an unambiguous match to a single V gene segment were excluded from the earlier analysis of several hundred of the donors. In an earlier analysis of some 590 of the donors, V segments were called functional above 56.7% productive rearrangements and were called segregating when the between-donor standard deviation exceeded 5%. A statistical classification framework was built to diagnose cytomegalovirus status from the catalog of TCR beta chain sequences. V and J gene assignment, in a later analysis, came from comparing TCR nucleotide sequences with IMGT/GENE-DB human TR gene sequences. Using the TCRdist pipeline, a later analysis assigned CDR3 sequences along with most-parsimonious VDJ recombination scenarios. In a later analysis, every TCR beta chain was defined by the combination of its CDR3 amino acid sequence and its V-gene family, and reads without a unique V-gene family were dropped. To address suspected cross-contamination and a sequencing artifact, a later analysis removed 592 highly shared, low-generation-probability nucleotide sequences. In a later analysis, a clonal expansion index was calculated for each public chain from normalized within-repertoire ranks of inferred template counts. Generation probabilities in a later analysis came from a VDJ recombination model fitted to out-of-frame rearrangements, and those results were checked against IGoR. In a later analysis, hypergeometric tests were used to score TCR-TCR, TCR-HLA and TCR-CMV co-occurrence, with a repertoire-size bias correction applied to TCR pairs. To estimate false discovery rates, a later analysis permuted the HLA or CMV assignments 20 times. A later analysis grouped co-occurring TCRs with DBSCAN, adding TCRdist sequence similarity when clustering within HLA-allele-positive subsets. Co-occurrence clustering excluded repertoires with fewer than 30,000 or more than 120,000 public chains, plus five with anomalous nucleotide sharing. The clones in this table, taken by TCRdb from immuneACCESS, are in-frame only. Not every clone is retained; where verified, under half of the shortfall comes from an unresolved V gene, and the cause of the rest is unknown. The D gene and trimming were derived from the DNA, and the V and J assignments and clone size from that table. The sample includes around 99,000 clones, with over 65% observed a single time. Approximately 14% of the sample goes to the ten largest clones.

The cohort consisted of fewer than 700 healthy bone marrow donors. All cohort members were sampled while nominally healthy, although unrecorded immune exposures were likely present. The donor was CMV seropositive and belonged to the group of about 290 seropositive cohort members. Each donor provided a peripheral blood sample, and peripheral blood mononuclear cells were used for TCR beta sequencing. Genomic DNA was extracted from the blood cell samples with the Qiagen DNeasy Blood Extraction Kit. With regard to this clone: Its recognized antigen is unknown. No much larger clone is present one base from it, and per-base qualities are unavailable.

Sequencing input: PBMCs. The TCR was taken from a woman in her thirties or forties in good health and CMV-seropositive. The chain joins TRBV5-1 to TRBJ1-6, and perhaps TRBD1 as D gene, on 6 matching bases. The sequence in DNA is TGCGCCAGCAGCTTGGTCCAGGGGAAGGTTTCACCCCTCCACTTT. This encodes CASSLVQGKVSPLHF.